This T cell receptor (beta chain) was sequenced in a study of cytomegalovirus exposure and HLA in healthy donors. The CDR3 is 15 amino acids. The germline gives CDR1 SNHLY, CDR2 FYNNEI. With V trimmed by 6 bases and J by 5 bases, 8 bases remained unmatched. Researchers ran the PCR with 60 Vbeta and 13 Jbeta primers. The table came from immunoSEQ multiplex PCR; TCRdb's copy has only in-frame clones and leaves some out. This table has 200,000 to 250,000 clones, approximately 78% appearing once. At the time of sampling, donors were nominally healthy, though unrecorded immune exposures were likely. The chain links TRBV2 to TRBJ2-1; 9 bases are a match to TRBD1. The sequenced material came from PBMCs. The source is a woman between 40 and 50 years old in good health and CMV-seronegative. Here the CDR3 reads CASRGGQGRDNEQFF. CDR3 coding DNA: TGTGCCAGCAGGGGCGGACAGGGGCGCGACAATGAGCAGTTCTTC.